These 30 T cell receptor beta chains were sequenced from one sample in a study of CD8+ T cells in alopecia areata. Treatment here: oral pan-JAK inhibitor, 5-10 mg twice daily. Sequencing used cDNA as its template, made by extracting RNA and reverse transcribing it. Repertoires were generated with immunoSEQ multiplex PCR, while TCRdb's copy carries only in-frame clones and drops some. The sample lists around 150,000 clones; about two thirds were seen once. The sample in question was CD4+ T cells sorted from blood, obtained at week 4, from a patient treated with tofacitinib. Receptor source: a human donor with alopecia areata.

The chain couples TRBV11-2 to TRBJ2-7; D gene unclear. Trimming cost V 2 bases and J 6 bases, with 11 bases left between them. The germline gives CDR1 SGHAT, CDR2 FQNNGV. This CDR3 comprises 13 residues. For the CDR3, the DNA is TGTGCCAGCAGCTTATCGTGGGCAAGCGAGCAGTACTTC. Translation gives CASSLSWASEQYF.

This clone came up once. The V and J genes are TRBV30 and TRBJ2-5; TRBD1 might be the D (5 bases). The CDR3 covers 13 residues. Germline CDR1 GTSNPN, CDR2 SVGIG (reference sequence). V dropped 1 base and J dropped 2 bases, with 8 bases sitting between them. CDR3 loop: CAWSGQPQETQYF. The CDR3 region has the DNA TGTGCCTGGAGTGGACAGCCGCAAGAGACCCAGTACTTC.

The V call is TRBV4-3, the J call TRBJ1-6, with a possible D match to TRBD1 (5 bases). Germline V gene lookup returns CDR1 LGHNA and CDR2 YSLEER. Trimming took 5 bases from V and 4 from J, leaving 12 bases between them. This CDR3 has 15 amino acids. The CDR3 is CASSGDVAYNSPLHF. As DNA, the CDR3 is TGCGCCAGCAGCGGGGACGTTGCGTATAATTCACCCCTCCACTTT.

CDR3 residues: CASSVAVAGIQYF. The CDR3 nucleotides read TGTGCCAGCAGCGTAGCTGTAGCGGGAATTCAGTACTTC. V gene TRBV9 combines with J gene TRBJ2-4; the match to TRBD2 covers 8 bases. The germline V gene has CDR1 SGDLS and CDR2 YYNGEE. The CDR3 has 13 residues. The junction had 3 bases not matched to a gene; V was cut back by 0 bases and J by 10 bases.

The chain links TRBV5-6 to TRBJ2-5, with TRBD1 as a possible D gene (6 bases). Trimming cost V 1 base and J 2 bases, with 12 bases left between them. The CDR3 length is 15 residues. Germline V gene lookup returns CDR1 SGHDT and CDR2 YYEEEE. The CDR3 here is CASSLSSRGQETQYF. CDR3 in DNA: TGTGCCAGCAGCTTGTCCTCCAGGGGACAAGAGACCCAGTACTTC.

Written as DNA, the CDR3 is TGTGCCAGCAGCTCAGCGTTTGGGACAGGGACAAAATGGACCCAGTACTTC. This codes for CASSSAFGTGTKWTQYF. This rearrangement joins TRBV5-4 to TRBJ2-5, with 9 bases that match TRBD1. V gave up 3 bases and J gave up 7 bases; unmatched junction bases: 16. CDR3 length: 17 residues. In germline, CDR1 is SGHNT, CDR2 YYREEE (reference sequence).

The chain joins TRBV30 to TRBJ1-4, with a tentative D call TRBD1 (6 bases). CDR3 length: 11 residues. V was cut by 5 bases and J by 11 bases, with 12 bases left in between. Germline V gene sequence: CDR1 GTSNPN, CDR2 SVGIG (reference sequence). The CDR3 DNA reads TGTGCCTGGGGGGGCGGGAGGAAACTGTTTTTT. Its protein is CAWGGGRKLFF.

The V gene is TRBV29-1, the J gene TRBJ1-2, with 10 bases lining up with TRBD1. CDR1 and CDR2 (germline): SQVTM, ANQGSEA. J lost 4 bases, V lost 4 bases, and 3 bases had no gene match. The CDR3 covers 13 residues. The CDR3 bases are TGCAGCGTTGGTTGGACAGGGGGCTATGGCTACACCTTC. Translating gives CSVGWTGGYGYTF.

This CDR3 reads CASSSAGTQETQYF. CDR3 nucleotides: TGCGCCAGCAGCAGTGCGGGGACTCAAGAGACCCAGTACTTC. This chain joins TRBV5-1 and TRBJ2-5, with D perhaps TRBD2 (6 bases). The CDR3 is 14 amino acids. The V gene's germline CDR1 is SGHRS and CDR2 YFSETQ. Trimming pared 4 bases from V and 2 bases from J, leaving 12 bases between.

The chain recombines TRBV29-1 with TRBJ2-3; D might be TRBD2 (6 bases). Germline assignment: CDR1 SQVTM and CDR2 ANQGSEA. Trimming removed 4 bases from V and 0 bases from J, with 11 bases in between. This CDR3 contains 14 residues. The CDR3 protein is CSVGYSGSTDTQYF. CDR3 nucleotide sequence: TGCAGCGTTGGGTATAGCGGTAGCACAGATACGCAGTATTTT.

This clone was observed a handful of times. V is TRBV7-9 and J is TRBJ1-1; possible D gene TRBD1, 6 bases. The V and J ends lost 0 bases and 9 bases respectively, with 14 bases between them. The germline V gene encodes CDR1 SEHNR and CDR2 FQNEAQ (reference sequence). The CDR3 runs 14 residues. CDR3 amino acids: CASSLAGGPVQAFF. The CDR3 bases are TGTGCCAGCAGCTTAGCAGGGGGGCCAGTACAAGCTTTCTTT. The full variable domain, with the rest looked up from reference TRBV7-9 and TRBJ1-1, is DTGVSQNPRHKITKRGQNVTFRCDPISEHNRLYWYRQTLGQGPEFLTYFQNEAQLEKSRLLSDRFSAERPKGSFSTLEIQRTEQGDSAMYLCASSLAGGPVQAFFGQGTRLTVV.

There are a few counts of this clone. This rearrangement joins TRBV29-1 to TRBJ1-3, with D perhaps matching TRBD1 (5 bases). Trimming shortened V by 3 bases and J by 8 bases, and 11 bases separated the two germline ends. CDR3 length: 12 residues. The V gene's germline CDR1 is SQVTM and CDR2 ANQGSEA. The CDR3 nucleotides read TGCAGCGTTGATCCTGGACAAGACACCATATATTTT. Its protein product is CSVDPGQDTIYF.

In this sample, this clone turned up a few times. J is TRBJ2-3 and V is TRBV10-3; 8 nucleotides match TRBD1. Germline V gene data show CDR1 as ENHRY and CDR2 as SYGVKD. V lost 4 bases to trimming and J lost 4 bases; unmatched junction nucleotides: 13. The CDR3 has 17 residues. The chain's CDR3 is CAISGERQGALADTQYF. The CDR3 DNA reads as TGTGCCATCAGTGGAGAAAGGCAGGGGGCGCTTGCAGATACGCAGTATTTT.

The V gene is TRBV5-1, the J gene TRBJ2-5; no clear D gene. This CDR3 spans 14 amino acids. V was clipped by 1 base and J by 5 bases, with 12 bases between them. In germline, CDR1 is SGHRS, CDR2 YFSETQ. This CDR3 is CASSLSGPVETQYF. As DNA, the CDR3 is TGCGCCAGCAGCTTGTCAGGCCCTGTTGAGACCCAGTACTTC. Full variable domain (missing parts from reference TRBV5-1 and TRBJ2-5): KAGVTQTPRYLIKTRGQQVTLSCSPISGHRSVSWYQQTPGQGLQFLFEYFSETQRNKGNFPGRFSGRQFSNSRSEMNVSTLELGDSALYLCASSLSGPVETQYFGPGTRLLVL.

The J gene is TRBJ1-1, the V gene TRBV21-1; no DNA check was done on the table's D call, TRBD1. TRBV21-1 is recorded as a pseudogene. The CDR3 runs to 14 residues. CDR3 region: CASSKGTVNTEAFF. The CDR3 DNA is TGTGCCAGCAGCAAAGGGACAGTGAACACTGAAGCTTTCTTT.

The chain is built from TRBV18 and TRBJ2-3, with 8 bases lining up with TRBD2. Losses at the gene ends were 3 bases for V and 6 bases for J; bases not matched to a gene: 14. The germline V gene has CDR1 KGHSH and CDR2 LQKENI. This CDR3 is built from 17 residues. CDR3 DNA: TGTGCCAGCTCACCCCTGAAAGATAGCGGGGTCGGGGATACGCAGTATTTT. Its protein is CASSPLKDSGVGDTQYF.

V and J are TRBV29-1 and TRBJ2-2, with D tentatively TRBD2 (6 bases). Between the trimmed V and J ends, which lost 4 bases and 0 bases, there was a span of 9 bases. Germline V CDR1 and CDR2: SQVTM, ANQGSEA. This CDR3 contains 14 residues. The CDR3 sequence is CSVGASANTGELFF. DNA for the CDR3: TGCAGCGTTGGGGCTAGCGCGAACACCGGGGAGCTGTTTTTT.

The CDR3 sequence: CACLGGGLNTEAFF. DNA of the CDR3: TGTGCCTGCCTAGGGGGGGGATTGAACACTGAAGCTTTCTTT. The chain has TRBV30 and TRBJ1-1; TRBD1 is a possible D gene (6 bases). The CDR3 contains 14 residues. Trimming took 6 bases from V and 0 from J, leaving 14 bases between them. Per the germline V gene, CDR1 is GTSNPN and CDR2 is SVGIG (reference sequence).

This sequence joins TRBV29-1 and TRBJ2-2; TRBD1 might be the D (6 bases). The germline V gene encodes CDR1 SQVTM and CDR2 ANQGSEA. V was clipped by 2 bases and J by 4 bases, with 8 bases between them. The CDR3 length is 13 residues. DNA of the CDR3: TGCAGCGTTGAAAAGGACAGCACCGGGGAGCTGTTTTTT. Amino acid sequence: CSVEKDSTGELFF.

This chain joins TRBV19 and TRBJ1-1; D is unresolved. CDR1 LNHDA and CDR2 SQIVND come from the germline V gene (reference sequence). The ends were cut back, 1 base at V and 4 bases at J, with 16 bases in the middle. The length of the CDR3 is 16 residues. CDR3 DNA: TGTGCCAGTAGTATAGGCACTCAGGCCTACCGCACTGAAGCTTTCTTT. Translating it yields CASSIGTQAYRTEAFF.

The chain joins TRBV6-1 to TRBJ1-5; 8 nucleotides line up with TRBD1. Germline V gene data show CDR1 as MNHNS and CDR2 as SASEGT. The CDR3 length is 13 residues. Unmatched junction bases numbered 6, after V lost 8 bases and J lost 6 bases. Here the CDR3 reads CASRTGTPQPQHF. In DNA, the CDR3 is TGTGCCAGCCGGACAGGGACACCTCAGCCCCAGCATTTT.

This sequence joins TRBV9 and TRBJ1-6; D remains unclear. The CDR3 covers 12 residues. Trimming shortened V by 0 bases and J by 9 bases, and 4 bases separated the two germline ends. Germline lookup yields CDR1 SGDLS and CDR2 YYNGEE. CDR3 in DNA: TGTGCCAGCAGCGTAGGGGCTTCACCCCTCCACTTT. This translates into CASSVGASPLHF.

The chain uses TRBV12-5 and TRBJ1-2, with 10 bases identical to TRBD1. The CDR3 has 15 residues. After removal of 1 base from V and 4 bases from J, the junction contained 3 bases not matched to a gene. The germline V gene has CDR1 LGHNT and CDR2 FRNRAP. The CDR3, as DNA: TGTGCTAGTGGTTTGGGACAGGGGGCGAGCTATGGCTACACCTTC. This encodes CASGLGQGASYGYTF.

This CDR3 reads CASRPQGRGEQFF. The CDR3 DNA reads as TGCGCCAGCAGGCCACAGGGGCGGGGTGAGCAGTTCTTC. The chain uses TRBV5-1 and TRBJ2-1, with a possible D match to TRBD1 (7 bases). This CDR3 is built from 13 residues. Trimming took off 5 bases at V and 9 bases at J, with 15 bases between the two ends. CDR1 is SGHRS, CDR2 YFSETQ, per germline.

J is TRBJ1-3 and V is TRBV4-1; tentatively, D is TRBD1 (5 bases). Per germline, CDR1 MGHRA and CDR2 YSYEKL. CDR3 length: 17 amino acids. V gave up 3 bases and J gave up 0 bases, with 15 bases separating them. The CDR3 bases are TGCGCCAGCAGCCATCTACGGGGCTTGAGCTCTGGAAACACCATATATTTT. This translates into CASSHLRGLSSGNTIYF.

Comments on this clone: This specimen includes other DNA sequences encoding the same CDR3. The V and J genes are TRBV5-6 and TRBJ1-5, with no clear D. The germline V gene encodes CDR1 SGHDT and CDR2 YYEEEE. V lost 0 bases, J lost 7 bases, and 5 bases lay in between. The CDR3 is made up of 12 amino acids. CDR3 loop: CASSLGNQPQHF. CDR3 nucleotides: TGTGCCAGCAGCTTGGGGAACCAGCCCCAGCATTTT.

This clone has only a few counts. This CDR3 reads CSVRGRQGAEKLFF. The DNA for the CDR3 is TGCAGCGTTCGGGGTCGGCAGGGGGCCGAAAAACTGTTTTTT. This chain uses TRBV29-1 with TRBJ1-4; 8 nucleotides line up with TRBD1. CDR3 length equals 14 residues. Germline CDR1 and CDR2: SQVTM and ANQGSEA. V gave up 5 bases and J gave up 8 bases; unmatched junction bases: 10. Together with reference TRBV29-1 and TRBJ1-4, the CDR3 gives the full variable domain: SAVISQKPSRDICQRGTSLTIQCQVDSQVTMMFWYRQQPGQSLTLIATANQGSEATYESGFVIDKFPISRPNLTFSTLTVSNMSPEDSSIYLCSVRGRQGAEKLFFGSGTQLSVL.

This sequence joins TRBV7-8 and TRBJ1-4, with 8 bases aligning to TRBD1. The CDR3 consists of 14 residues. With 5 bases clipped from V and 5 bases from J, the junction kept 4 bases outside the gene matches. Germline values: CDR1 SGHVS, CDR2 FQNEAQ. The CDR3 spells CASSVGTGNEKLFF. CDR3 in DNA: TGTGCCAGCAGCGTCGGGACAGGAAATGAAAAACTGTTTTTT.

J is TRBJ2-1 and V is TRBV9; 8 nucleotides line up with TRBD2. The germline V gene has CDR1 SGDLS and CDR2 YYNGEE. The CDR3 length is 17 residues. V dropped 0 bases and J dropped 0; count of bases not matched to a gene: 5. The CDR3 coding sequence is TGTGCCAGCAGCGTAGCCGCGGGGGGTCTCTCCTACAATGAGCAGTTCTTC. Its protein product is CASSVAAGGLSYNEQFF.

The chain is built from TRBV5-6 and TRBJ2-5; perhaps D is TRBD1 or TRBD2 (5 bases each). The V end lost 5 bases, the J end lost 7 bases, and 21 bases lay between the germline ends. This CDR3 has 15 amino acids. Germline CDR1 reads SGHDT; CDR2 reads YYEEEE. The CDR3 sequence is CASSSIPGPGGTQYF. DNA for the CDR3: TGTGCCAGCAGTTCGATTCCGGGGCCTGGAGGGACCCAGTACTTC. The variable domain in full, with the rest retrieved from reference TRBV5-6 and TRBJ2-5, is DAGVTQSPTHLIKTRGQQVTLRCSPKSGHDTVSWYQQALGQGPQFIFQYYEEEERQRGNFPDRFSGHQFPNYSSELNVNALLLGDSALYLCASSSIPGPGGTQYFGPGTRLLVL.